The clone carrying this T cell receptor beta chain was recorded a few times. The data are from a study of T-cell reconstitution after alpha-beta-depleted transplantation in children. The authors prepared the TCRbeta library with unique molecular identifiers. TCRdb reprocessed the PCR reads via MiXCR and lists one record per CDR3 protein. The sample lists 500,000 or so distinct CDR3 sequences, less than 35% seen once, with 2% to 2.5% in the top ten. The receptor's source is a human donor who donated a stem cell graft to a child with aplastic anemia. This specimen was PBMCs from the stem cell graft donor, taken from the stem cell graft.

DNA of the CDR3: TGTGCCAGCACCCCAGACCTAATCGCCTACGAGCAGTACTTC. This gives the protein CASTPDLIAYEQYF. The chain employs TRBV6-1 and TRBJ2-7; D gene uncertain. With 7 bases removed from V and 2 bases from J, the gap between germline ends came to 15 bases. The CDR3 extends over 14 amino acids. Germline values: CDR1 MNHNS, CDR2 SASEGT.